This T cell receptor beta chain was profiled in a study of blood T cell repertoires in COVID-19. As for the study in general: T cells, B-cell-depleted T cells, or PBMCs supplied cDNA or gDNA.

Trimming pared 0 bases from V and 5 bases from J, leaving 12 bases between. Germline loops: CDR1 SGDLS, CDR2 YYNGEE. This CDR3 contains 14 residues. Some clones are missing from TCRdb's copy, which holds only in-frame ones; the method was immunoSEQ multiplex PCR. Among some 78,000 clones, 90% were seen once, and the ten largest hold more than 3.5%. This sequence joins TRBV9 and TRBJ2-7; D possibly corresponds to TRBD2 (6 bases). This sequence was found in a woman aged 80 or over with active or convalescent COVID-19. What was sequenced was peripheral blood. The CDR3 loop is CASSVGRGFDEQYF. DNA of the CDR3: TGTGCCAGCAGCGTAGGGAGGGGATTCGACGAGCAGTACTTC.